This TCR beta chain was retrieved from a study of T cell responses to AZD1222 COVID-19 vaccine. As for this clone: As yet, its antigen is unknown.

Researchers grouped second doses given at about 4 or about 12 weeks into one pool. Overall study findings and caveats: Donors skewed white British and female; clonal diversity was possibly underestimated. Seropositive at baseline were only a handful of AZD1222 recipients.

Data came from immunoSEQ multiplex PCR; TCRdb stores just in-frame clones and leaves some out. The table records some 100,000 clones, more than 70% of them present only once. The CDR3 runs to 12 residues. The V end was cut by 1 base, the J end by 7 bases, with 5 bases between. The chain couples TRBV12-3 or TRBV12-4 to TRBJ2-4; no firm D call. The source was peripheral blood, collected 28 days after the second AZD1222 dose. This clonotype originated in an adult who received the AZD1222 COVID-19 vaccine. CDR3 bases: TGTGCCAGCAGTTTAGGGCAGAACATTCAGTACTTC. As protein: CASSLGQNIQYF.